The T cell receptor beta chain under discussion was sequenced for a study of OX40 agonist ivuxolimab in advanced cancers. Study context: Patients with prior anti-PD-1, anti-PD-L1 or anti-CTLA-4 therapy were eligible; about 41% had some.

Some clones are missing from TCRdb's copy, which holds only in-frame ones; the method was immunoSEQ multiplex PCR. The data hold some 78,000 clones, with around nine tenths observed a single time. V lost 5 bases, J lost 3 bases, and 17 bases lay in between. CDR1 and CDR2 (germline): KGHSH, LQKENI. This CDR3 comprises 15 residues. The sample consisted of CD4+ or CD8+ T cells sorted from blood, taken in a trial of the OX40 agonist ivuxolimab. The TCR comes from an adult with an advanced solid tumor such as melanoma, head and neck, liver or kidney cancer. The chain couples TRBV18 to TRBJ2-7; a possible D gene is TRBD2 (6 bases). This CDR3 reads CASSSRVGGVYEQYF. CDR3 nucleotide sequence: TGTGCCAGCTCATCCCGGGTCGGGGGAGTCTACGAGCAGTACTTC.